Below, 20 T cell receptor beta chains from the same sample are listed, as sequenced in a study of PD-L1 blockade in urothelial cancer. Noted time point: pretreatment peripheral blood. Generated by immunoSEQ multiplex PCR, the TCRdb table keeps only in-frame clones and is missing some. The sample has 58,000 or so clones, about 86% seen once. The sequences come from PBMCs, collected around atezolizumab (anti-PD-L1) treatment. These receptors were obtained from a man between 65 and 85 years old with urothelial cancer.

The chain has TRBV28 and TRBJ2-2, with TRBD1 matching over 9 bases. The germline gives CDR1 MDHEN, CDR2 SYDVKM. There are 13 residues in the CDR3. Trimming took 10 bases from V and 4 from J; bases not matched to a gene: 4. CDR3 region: CATTTGGTGELFF. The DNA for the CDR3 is TGTGCCACCACGACAGGGGGCACCGGGGAGCTGTTTTTT.

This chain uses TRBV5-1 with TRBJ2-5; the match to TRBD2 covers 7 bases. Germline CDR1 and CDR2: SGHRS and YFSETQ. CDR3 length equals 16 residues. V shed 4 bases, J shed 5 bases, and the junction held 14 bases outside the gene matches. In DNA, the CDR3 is TGCGCCAGCAGCCCGCGGTATTCGGGAGCGGGGGAGACCCAGTACTTC. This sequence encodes CASSPRYSGAGETQYF.

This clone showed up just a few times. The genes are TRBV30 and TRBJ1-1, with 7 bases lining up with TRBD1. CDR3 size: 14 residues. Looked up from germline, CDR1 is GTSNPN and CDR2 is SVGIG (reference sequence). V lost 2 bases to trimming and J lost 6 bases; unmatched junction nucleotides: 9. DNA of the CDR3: TGTGCCTGGAGTACCGGGACAGATGAGGCTGAAGCTTTCTTT. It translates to CAWSTGTDEAEAFF.

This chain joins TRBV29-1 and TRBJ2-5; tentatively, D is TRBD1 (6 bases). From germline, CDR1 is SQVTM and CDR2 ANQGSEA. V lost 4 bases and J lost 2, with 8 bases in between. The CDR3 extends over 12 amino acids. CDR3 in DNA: TGCAGCGTTGTAGGGGGACAAGAGACCCAGTACTTC. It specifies CSVVGGQETQYF.

The CDR3 DNA reads TGCGCCAGCAGCCCAGAAGGGGAGGGTCGGCGGTTCTTC. It specifies CASSPEGEGRRFF. This chain connects TRBV4-1 to TRBJ2-1; the match to TRBD2 covers 7 bases. The CDR3 length is 13 residues. The V gene end was trimmed by 4 bases and the J gene end by 15 bases; junction bases not matched to a gene: 12. The germline V gene has CDR1 MGHRA and CDR2 YSYEKL.

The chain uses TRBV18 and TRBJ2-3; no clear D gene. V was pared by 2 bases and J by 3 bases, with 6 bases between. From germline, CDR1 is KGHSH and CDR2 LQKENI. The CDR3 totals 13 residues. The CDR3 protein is CASSPAETDTQYF. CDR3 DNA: TGTGCCAGCTCACCAGCCGAGACAGATACGCAGTATTTT.

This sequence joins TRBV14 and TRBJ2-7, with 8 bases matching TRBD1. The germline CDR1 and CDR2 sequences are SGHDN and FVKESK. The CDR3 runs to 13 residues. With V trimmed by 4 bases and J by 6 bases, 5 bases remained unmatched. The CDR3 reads CASSPGQGGEQYF. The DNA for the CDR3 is TGTGCCAGCAGCCCTGGACAGGGCGGCGAGCAGTACTTC.

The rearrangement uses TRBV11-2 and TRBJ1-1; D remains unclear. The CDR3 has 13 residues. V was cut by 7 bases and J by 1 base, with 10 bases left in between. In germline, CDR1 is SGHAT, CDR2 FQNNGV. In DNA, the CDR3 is TGTGCCAGCAACCCGACACCGAACACTGAAGCTTTCTTT. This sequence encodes CASNPTPNTEAFF.

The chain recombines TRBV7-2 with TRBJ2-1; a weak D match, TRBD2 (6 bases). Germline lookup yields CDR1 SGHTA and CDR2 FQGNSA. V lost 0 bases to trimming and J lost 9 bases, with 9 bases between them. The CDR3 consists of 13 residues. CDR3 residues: CASSLAEGREQFF. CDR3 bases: TGTGCCAGCAGCTTAGCGGAGGGGCGTGAGCAGTTCTTC.

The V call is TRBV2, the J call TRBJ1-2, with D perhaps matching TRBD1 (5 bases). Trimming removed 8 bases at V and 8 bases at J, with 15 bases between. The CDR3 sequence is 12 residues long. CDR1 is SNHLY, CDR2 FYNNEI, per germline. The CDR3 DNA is TGTGCCAGCCGGGGGACGAACGAGGGCTACACCTTC. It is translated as CASRGTNEGYTF.

CDR3 loop: CASSTGGKNIQYF. The CDR3 DNA reads TGTGCCAGCAGTACAGGGGGCAAAAACATTCAGTACTTC. This chain uses TRBV18 with TRBJ2-4; 8 bases are a match to TRBD1. This CDR3 has 13 amino acids. The junction had 3 bases not matched to a gene; V was cut back by 8 bases and J by 3 bases. CDR1 and CDR2 from the germline V gene are KGHSH and LQKENI.

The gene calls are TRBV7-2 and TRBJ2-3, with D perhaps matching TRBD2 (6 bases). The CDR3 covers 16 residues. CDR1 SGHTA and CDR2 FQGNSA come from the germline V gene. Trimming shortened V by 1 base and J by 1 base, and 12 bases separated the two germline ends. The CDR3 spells CASSLVPGEGTDTQYF. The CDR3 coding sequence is TGTGCCAGCAGCTTAGTCCCGGGAGAAGGCACAGATACGCAGTATTTT.

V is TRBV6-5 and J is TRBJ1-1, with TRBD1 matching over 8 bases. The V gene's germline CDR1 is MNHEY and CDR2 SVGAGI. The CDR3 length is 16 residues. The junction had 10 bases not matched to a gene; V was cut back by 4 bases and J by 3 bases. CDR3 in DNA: TGTGCCAGCAGTTCTGGCCGACAGGGGAGGGACACTGAAGCTTTCTTT. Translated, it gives CASSSGRQGRDTEAFF.

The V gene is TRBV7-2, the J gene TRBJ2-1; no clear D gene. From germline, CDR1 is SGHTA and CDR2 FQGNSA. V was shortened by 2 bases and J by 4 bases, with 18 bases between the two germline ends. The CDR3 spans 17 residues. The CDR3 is CASSLLVSVRSYNEQFF. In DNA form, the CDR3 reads TGTGCCAGCAGCTTACTAGTTTCGGTCCGCTCGTACAATGAGCAGTTCTTC.

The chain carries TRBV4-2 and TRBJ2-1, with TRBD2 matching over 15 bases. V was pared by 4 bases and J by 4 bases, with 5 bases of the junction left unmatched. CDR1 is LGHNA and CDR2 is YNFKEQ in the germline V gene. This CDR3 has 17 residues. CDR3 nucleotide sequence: TGTGCCAGCAGCCCTGGGACTAGCGGGAGGTATTACAATGAGCAGTTCTTC. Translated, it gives CASSPGTSGRYYNEQFF.

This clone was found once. The CDR3 loop reads CASSLTQREVFGEQYF. CDR3 DNA sequence: TGTGCCAGCAGCTTAACGCAGCGGGAGGTTTTTGGCGAGCAGTACTTC. The V gene is TRBV7-9, the J gene TRBJ2-7, with TRBD2 identical over 9 bases. Per the germline V gene, CDR1 is SEHNR and CDR2 is FQNEAQ (reference sequence). The CDR3 has 16 amino acids. Trimming took 2 bases from V and 6 from J; bases not matched to a gene: 11.

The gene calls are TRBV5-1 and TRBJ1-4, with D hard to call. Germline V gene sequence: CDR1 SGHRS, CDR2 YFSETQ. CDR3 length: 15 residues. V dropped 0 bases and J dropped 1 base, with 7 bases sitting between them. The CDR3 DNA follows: TGCGCCAGCAGCTTGGCCGGACTAACTAATGAAAAACTGTTTTTT. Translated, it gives CASSLAGLTNEKLFF.

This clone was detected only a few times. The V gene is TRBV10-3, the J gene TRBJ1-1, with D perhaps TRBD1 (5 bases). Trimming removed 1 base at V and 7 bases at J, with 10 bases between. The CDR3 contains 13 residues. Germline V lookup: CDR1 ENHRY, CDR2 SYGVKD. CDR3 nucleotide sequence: TGTGCCATCAGTGAGTTTTCCGGGGGTGAAGCTTTCTTT. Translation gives CAISEFSGGEAFF.

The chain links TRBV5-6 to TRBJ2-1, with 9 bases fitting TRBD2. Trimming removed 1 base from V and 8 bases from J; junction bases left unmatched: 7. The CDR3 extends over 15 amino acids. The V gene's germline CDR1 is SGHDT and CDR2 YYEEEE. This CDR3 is CASSLWRGRADEQFF. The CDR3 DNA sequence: TGTGCCAGCAGCTTGTGGCGCGGGAGGGCCGATGAGCAGTTCTTC.

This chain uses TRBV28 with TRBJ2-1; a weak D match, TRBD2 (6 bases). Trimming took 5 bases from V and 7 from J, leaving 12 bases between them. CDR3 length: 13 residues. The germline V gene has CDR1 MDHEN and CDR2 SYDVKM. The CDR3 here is CASSIRRGNEQFF. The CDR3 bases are TGTGCCAGCAGTATTCGGCGGGGAAATGAGCAGTTCTTC.